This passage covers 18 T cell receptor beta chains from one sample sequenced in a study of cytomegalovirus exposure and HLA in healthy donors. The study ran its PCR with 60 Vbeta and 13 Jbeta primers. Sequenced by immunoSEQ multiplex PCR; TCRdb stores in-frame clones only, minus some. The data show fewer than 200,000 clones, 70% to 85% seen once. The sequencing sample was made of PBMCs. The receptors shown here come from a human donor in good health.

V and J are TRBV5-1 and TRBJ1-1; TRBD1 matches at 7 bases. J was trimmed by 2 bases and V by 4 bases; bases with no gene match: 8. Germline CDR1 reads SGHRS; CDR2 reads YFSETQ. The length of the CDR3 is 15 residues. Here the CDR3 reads CASSPAGTENTEAFF. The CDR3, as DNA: TGCGCCAGCAGCCCGGCCGGGACAGAAAACACTGAAGCTTTCTTT.

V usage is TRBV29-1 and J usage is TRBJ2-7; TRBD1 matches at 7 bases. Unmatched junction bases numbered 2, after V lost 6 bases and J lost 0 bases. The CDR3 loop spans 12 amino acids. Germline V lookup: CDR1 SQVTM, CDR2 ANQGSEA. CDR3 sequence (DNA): TGCAGCGTCCGGGACAGCTCCTACGAGCAGTACTTC. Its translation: CSVRDSSYEQYF.

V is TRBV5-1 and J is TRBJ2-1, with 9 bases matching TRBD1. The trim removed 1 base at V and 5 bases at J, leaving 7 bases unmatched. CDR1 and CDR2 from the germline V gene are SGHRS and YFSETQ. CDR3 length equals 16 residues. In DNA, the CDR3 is TGCGCCAGCAGCTTGCCGGGACAGGGTAGGGACAATGAGCAGTTCTTC. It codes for CASSLPGQGRDNEQFF.

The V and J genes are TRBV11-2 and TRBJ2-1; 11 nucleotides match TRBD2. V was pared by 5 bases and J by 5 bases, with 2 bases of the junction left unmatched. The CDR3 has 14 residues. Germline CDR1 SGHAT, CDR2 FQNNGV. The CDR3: CASSPLAGDNEQFF. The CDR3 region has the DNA TGTGCCAGCAGCCCACTAGCGGGGGACAATGAGCAGTTCTTC.

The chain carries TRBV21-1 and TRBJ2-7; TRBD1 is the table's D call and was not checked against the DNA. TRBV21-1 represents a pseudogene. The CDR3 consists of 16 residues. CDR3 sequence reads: CASSKAGTVGSYEQYF. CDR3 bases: TGTGCCAGCAGCAAAGCGGGCACGGTCGGCTCCTACGAGCAGTACTTC.

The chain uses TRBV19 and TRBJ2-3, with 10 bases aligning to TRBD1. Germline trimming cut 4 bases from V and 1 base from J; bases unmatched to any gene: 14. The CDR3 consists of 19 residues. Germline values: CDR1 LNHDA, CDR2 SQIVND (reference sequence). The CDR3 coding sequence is TGTGCCAGTAGTACCCCTTGGGACAGGGGAGTTCACGGCACAGATACGCAGTATTTT. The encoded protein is CASSTPWDRGVHGTDTQYF.

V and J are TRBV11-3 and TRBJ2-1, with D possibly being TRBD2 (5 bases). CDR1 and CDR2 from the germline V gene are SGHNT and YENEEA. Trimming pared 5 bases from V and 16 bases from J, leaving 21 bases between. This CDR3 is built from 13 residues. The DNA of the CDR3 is TGTGCCAGCAGCCTGGAGGAGAGCTCTCCCCATTTCTTC. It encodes CASSLEESSPHFF.

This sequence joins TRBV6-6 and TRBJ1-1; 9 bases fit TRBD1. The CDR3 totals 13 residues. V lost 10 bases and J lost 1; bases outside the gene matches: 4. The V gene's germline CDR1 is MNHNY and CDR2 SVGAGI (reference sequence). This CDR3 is CATKGQGNTEAFF. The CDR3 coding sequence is TGTGCCACCAAGGGACAGGGGAACACTGAAGCTTTCTTT.

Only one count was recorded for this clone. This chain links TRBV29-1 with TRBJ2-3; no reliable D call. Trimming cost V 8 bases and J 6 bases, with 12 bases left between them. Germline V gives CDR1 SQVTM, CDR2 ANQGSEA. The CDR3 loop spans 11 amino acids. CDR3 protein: CSLAIADTQYF. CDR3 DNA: TGCAGCCTCGCTATTGCGGATACGCAGTATTTT.

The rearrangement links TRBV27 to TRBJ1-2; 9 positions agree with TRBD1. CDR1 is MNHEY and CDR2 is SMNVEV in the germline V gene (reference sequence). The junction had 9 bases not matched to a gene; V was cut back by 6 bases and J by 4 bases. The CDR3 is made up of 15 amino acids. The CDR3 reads CASSPGQGNSYGYTF. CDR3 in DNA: TGTGCCAGCAGCCCGGGACAGGGAAACTCCTATGGCTACACCTTC.

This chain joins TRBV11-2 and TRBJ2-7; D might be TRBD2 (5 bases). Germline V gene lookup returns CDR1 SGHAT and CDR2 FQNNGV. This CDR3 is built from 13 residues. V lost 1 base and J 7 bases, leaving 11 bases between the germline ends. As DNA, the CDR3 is TGTGCCAGCAGCTTAGGGGAGACGCGGGAGCAGTACTTC. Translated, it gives CASSLGETREQYF.

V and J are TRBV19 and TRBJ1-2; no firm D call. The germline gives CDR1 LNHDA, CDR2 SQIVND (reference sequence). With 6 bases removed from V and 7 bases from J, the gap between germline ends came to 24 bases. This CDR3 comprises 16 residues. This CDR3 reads CASSARTDPSSSGYTF. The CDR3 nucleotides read TGTGCCAGTAGCGCCAGAACCGACCCCTCCTCTAGTGGCTACACCTTC. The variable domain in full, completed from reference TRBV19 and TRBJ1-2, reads DGGITQSPKYLFRKEGQNVTLSCEQNLNHDAMYWYRQDPGQGLRLIYYSQIVNDFQKGDIAEGYSVSREKKESFPLTVTSAQKNPTAFYLCASSARTDPSSSGYTFGSGTRLTVV.

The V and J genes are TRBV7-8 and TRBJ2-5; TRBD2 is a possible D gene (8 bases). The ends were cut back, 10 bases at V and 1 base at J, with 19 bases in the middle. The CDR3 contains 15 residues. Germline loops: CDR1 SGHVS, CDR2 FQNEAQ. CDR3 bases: TGTGCCATCCAAGTAGCGGGACAGACCCAAGAGACCCAGTACTTC. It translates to CAIQVAGQTQETQYF.

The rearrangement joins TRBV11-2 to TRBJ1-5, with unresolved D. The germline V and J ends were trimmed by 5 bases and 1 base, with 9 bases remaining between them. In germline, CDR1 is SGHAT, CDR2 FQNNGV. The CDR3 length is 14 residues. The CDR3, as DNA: TGTGCCAGCAGCCTACGGAGGAGCAATCAGCCCCAGCATTTT. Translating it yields CASSLRRSNQPQHF.

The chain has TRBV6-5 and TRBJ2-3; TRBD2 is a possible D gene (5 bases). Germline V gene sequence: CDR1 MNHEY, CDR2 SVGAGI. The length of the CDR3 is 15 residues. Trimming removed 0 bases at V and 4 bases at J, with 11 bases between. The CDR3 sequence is CASSYSTGKADTQYF. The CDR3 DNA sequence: TGTGCCAGCAGTTACTCGACCGGGAAGGCAGATACGCAGTATTTT.

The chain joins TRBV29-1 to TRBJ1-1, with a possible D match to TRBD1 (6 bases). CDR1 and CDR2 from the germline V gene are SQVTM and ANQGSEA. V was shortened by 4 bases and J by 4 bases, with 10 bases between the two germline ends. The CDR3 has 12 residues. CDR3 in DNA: TGCAGCGTTGGGGACACTAGCACTGAAGCTTTCTTT. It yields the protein CSVGDTSTEAFF.

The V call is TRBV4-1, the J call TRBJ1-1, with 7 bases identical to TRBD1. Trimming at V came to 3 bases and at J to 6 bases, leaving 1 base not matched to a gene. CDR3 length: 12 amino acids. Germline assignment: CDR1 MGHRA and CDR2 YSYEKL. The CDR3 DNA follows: TGCGCCAGCAGCCATACAGGGGCTGAAGCTTTCTTT. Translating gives CASSHTGAEAFF.

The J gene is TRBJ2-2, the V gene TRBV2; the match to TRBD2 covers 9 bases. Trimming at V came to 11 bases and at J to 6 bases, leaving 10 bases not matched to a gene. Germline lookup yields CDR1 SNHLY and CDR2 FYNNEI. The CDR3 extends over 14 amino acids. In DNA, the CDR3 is TGTGCCGGCGGGTGGCGGGGGGGCCCCGGGGAGCTGTTTTTT. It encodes CAGGWRGGPGELFF.